The rows below give T cell receptor beta chains drawn from one sample of a study of OX40 agonist ivuxolimab in advanced cancers. Assay: immunoSEQ multiplex PCR; the TCRdb copy retains only in-frame clones and omits some. Of approximately 63,000 clones listed, roughly nine tenths are singletons. The sample was CD4+ or CD8+ T cells sorted from blood, taken in a trial of the OX40 agonist ivuxolimab. The receptors here all came from an adult with an advanced solid tumor such as melanoma, head and neck, liver or kidney cancer. CDR3s include the opening cysteine and the closing phenylalanine or tryptophan. Each record gives: V gene, clone size, J gene, D gene, CDR3 DNA, CDR3 protein. The D gene is left open where the match is weak. The size of a clone is reported for some rows only, either as once, few or many, or as a class for expanded clones.

V: TRBV11-2; size: NA; J: TRBJ2-5; D: NA; DNA: TGTGCCAGCAGCTTACTGGAGGCGGGCCCGATGGTAGAGACCCAGTACTTC; CDR3: CASSLLEAGPMVETQYF
V: TRBV11-2; size: NA; J: TRBJ2-5; D: TRBD2; DNA: TGTGCCAGCAGCTTAGGACTAGCGGGGACGAGGGAGACCCAGTACTTC; CDR3: CASSLGLAGTRETQYF
V: TRBV28; size: NA; J: TRBJ2-7; D: NA; DNA: TGTGCCAGCAGCTCAGGGCCGGACGAGCAGTACTTC; CDR3: CASSSGPDEQYF
V: TRBV14; size: NA; J: TRBJ2-7; D: TRBD1; DNA: TGTGCCAGCAGCCACCAACCCGGACAGGGAAGTTCGGACGAGCAGTACTTC; CDR3: CASSHQPGQGSSDEQYF
V: TRBV9; size: NA; J: TRBJ2-1; D: NA; DNA: TGTGCCAGCAGCCTCGGCTCTGAGCAGTTCTTC; CDR3: CASSLGSEQFF
V: TRBV30; size: NA; J: TRBJ1-1; D: NA; DNA: TGTGCCTATAGCACAGGGAGTACTGAAGCTTTCTTT; CDR3: CAYSTGSTEAFF
V: TRBV7-9; size: NA; J: TRBJ1-2; D: NA; DNA: TGTGCCAGCAGCCGAACAGGGTTCTCAATCTATGGCTACACCTTC; CDR3: CASSRTGFSIYGYTF
V: TRBV4-2; size: NA; J: TRBJ1-2; D: TRBD1; DNA: TGTGCCAGCAGCCAGGGACCGGGACAGGGGGCTATGAGTTATGGCTACACCTTC; CDR3: CASSQGPGQGAMSYGYTF
V: TRBV28; size: NA; J: TRBJ1-1; D: NA; DNA: TGTGCCAGCAGTTTCCCCCCAGGGACCCCACCTGAAGCTTTCTTT; CDR3: CASSFPPGTPPEAFF
V: TRBV19; size: NA; J: TRBJ2-4; D: NA; DNA: TGTGCCAGTAGTATTATGTATCTAGCCAAAAACATTCAGTACTTC; CDR3: CASSIMYLAKNIQYF
V: TRBV19; size: NA; J: TRBJ1-1; D: NA; DNA: TGTGCCAGTAGTTGGGGCTCTCGGGGGGTTGAGACTGAAGCTTTCTTT; CDR3: CASSWGSRGVETEAFF
V: TRBV4-1; size: NA; J: TRBJ1-2; D: NA; DNA: TGCGCCAGCAGCCAAGGGGACAAAAACTATGGCTACACCTTC; CDR3: CASSQGDKNYGYTF
V: TRBV9; size: NA; J: TRBJ2-3; D: TRBD2; DNA: TGTGCCAGCAGCGTAGCTACTAGCGGGGGGCGCACAGATACGCAGTATTTT; CDR3: CASSVATSGGRTDTQYF
V: TRBV9; size: NA; J: TRBJ2-4; D: TRBD2; DNA: TGTGCCAAAGTTGTAAGGACTAGCGGGAGATGTCAAAACATTCAGTACTTC; CDR3: CAKVVRTSGRCQNIQYF
V: TRBV5-3; size: once; J: TRBJ2-3; D: TRBD2; DNA: TGTGCCAGAAGCCTGGGACTAGCGGGAGTTCCGGACCCGGCTAACACAGATACGCAGTATTTT; CDR3: CARSLGLAGVPDPANTDTQYF
V: TRBV6-6; size: NA; J: TRBJ1-1; D: NA; DNA: TGTGCCAGCAGTTCATCTGGAACTGAAGCTTTCTTT; CDR3: CASSSSGTEAFF
V: TRBV4-3; size: few; J: TRBJ2-3; D: NA; DNA: TGCGCCAGCAGCCAAGATCCGGGGACGAGCACAGATACGCAGTATTTT; CDR3: CASSQDPGTSTDTQYF
V: TRBV4-1; size: NA; J: TRBJ2-1; D: NA; DNA: TGCGCCAGCAGCTCTTTGACTGAGCTTGACAACAATGAGCAGTTCTTC; CDR3: CASSSLTELDNNEQFF
V: TRBV27; size: once; J: TRBJ1-1; D: NA; DNA: TGTGCCACCTCTATCGGCATCAACACTGAAGCTTTCTTT; CDR3: CATSIGINTEAFF
V: TRBV27; size: NA; J: TRBJ1-1; D: NA; DNA: TGTGCCAGCAGTTTATCCCCCCGGGGCACTGAAGCTTTCTTT; CDR3: CASSLSPRGTEAFF